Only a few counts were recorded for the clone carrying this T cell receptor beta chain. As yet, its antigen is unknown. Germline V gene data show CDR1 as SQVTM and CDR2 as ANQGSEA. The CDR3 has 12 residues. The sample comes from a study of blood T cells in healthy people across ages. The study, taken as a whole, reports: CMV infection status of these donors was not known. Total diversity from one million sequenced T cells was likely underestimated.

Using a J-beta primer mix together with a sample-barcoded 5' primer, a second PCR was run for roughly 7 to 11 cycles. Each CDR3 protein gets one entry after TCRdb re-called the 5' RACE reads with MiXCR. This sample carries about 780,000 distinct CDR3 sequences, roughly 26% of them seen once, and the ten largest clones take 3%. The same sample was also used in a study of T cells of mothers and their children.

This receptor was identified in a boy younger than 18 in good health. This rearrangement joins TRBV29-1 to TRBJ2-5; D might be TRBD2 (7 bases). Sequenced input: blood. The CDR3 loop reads CTSGGAWETQYF. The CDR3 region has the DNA TGCACCTCGGGGGGCGCGTGGGAGACCCAGTACTTC. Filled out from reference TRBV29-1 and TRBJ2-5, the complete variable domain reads SAVISQKPSRDICQRGTSLTIQCQVDSQVTMMFWYRQQPGQSLTLIATANQGSEATYESGFVIDKFPISRPNLTFSTLTVSNMSPEDSSIYLCTSGGAWETQYFGPGTRLLVL.